This T cell receptor (beta chain) was found in a study of T cells in Graves' hyperthyroidism and ophthalmopathy. In the study overall: Once the initial diagnosis was made, peripheral blood was obtained before any treatment.

A NOSPECS grade of at least 4, a Clinical Activity Score of at least 3 and duration under 3 months were recorded in ophthalmopathy patients. Diagnoses were made from clinical symptoms, serum measures (thyroxine and TRAb), thyroid ultrasound and orbital computed tomography. Fresh peripheral blood, 10 ml, yielded the PBMCs. This clonotype was observed many times. The CDR3 is 15 residues long. Looked up from germline, CDR1 is MDHEN and CDR2 is SYDVKM. The V gene end was trimmed by 6 bases and the J gene end by 2 bases; junction bases not matched to a gene: 5. From RNA transcripts, TCR beta CDR3 regions were amplified. Primed by the HTBI set, a first-round RT-PCR was run on the TCR CDR3. MiXCR, applied by TCRdb to the multiplex PCR reads, yields one record per CDR3 protein. The sample comprises around 520,000 distinct CDR3 sequences, around a quarter of which are singletons, and about 10% rests with the top ten.

The specimen was blood. The chain employs TRBV28 and TRBJ2-5; 11 nucleotides match TRBD2. This clonotype was sampled from a woman aged 25 to 39 with Graves' ophthalmopathy. CDR3 loop: CASSPTSGGQETQYF. The CDR3, as DNA: TGTGCCAGCAGCCCAACTAGCGGGGGTCAAGAGACCCAGTACTTC.